Sequencing of this T cell receptor beta chain was carried out in a study of molecular identifiers for immune sequencing clone quantification. TCRdb re-derived calls from the PCR reads in MiXCR, one entry per CDR3 protein. The sample has 60,000 to 80,000 distinct CDR3 sequences, approximately 17% seen once. To note about this clonotype: A read error is possible here, since a much larger clone lies one base away.

The ends were cut back, 2 bases at V and 6 bases at J, with 10 bases in the middle. The CDR3 runs to 13 residues. CDR1 and CDR2 from the germline V gene are SGHTA and FQGTGA. The clonotype comes from a human donor in good health. Some libraries in this study had Jurkat cell RNA spiked in. V and J are TRBV7-3 and TRBJ1-1, with D unclear. Sequencing was done on a sample of naive CD8+ T cells from blood, with Jurkat cell RNA spiked in. Stated subset: FACS-sorted CD8+CD4-CCR7+CD45RA+ naive T cells. This chain's CDR3 is CASSLPGRPEAFF. For the CDR3, the DNA is TGTGCCAGCAGCTTACCAGGACGGCCTGAAGCTTTCTTT.